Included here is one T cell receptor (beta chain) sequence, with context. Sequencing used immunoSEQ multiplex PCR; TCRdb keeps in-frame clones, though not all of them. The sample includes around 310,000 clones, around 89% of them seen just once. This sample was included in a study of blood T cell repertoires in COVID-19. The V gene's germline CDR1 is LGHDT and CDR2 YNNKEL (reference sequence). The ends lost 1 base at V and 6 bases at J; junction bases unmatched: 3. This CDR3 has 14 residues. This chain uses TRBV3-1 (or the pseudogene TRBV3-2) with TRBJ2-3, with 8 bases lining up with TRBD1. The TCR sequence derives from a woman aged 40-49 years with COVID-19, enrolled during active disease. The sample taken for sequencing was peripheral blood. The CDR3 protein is CASSQGHRGDTQYF. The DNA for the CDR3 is TGTGCCAGCAGCCAAGGACACAGGGGGGATACGCAGTATTTT.